A selection of T cell receptor beta chains follows, all from one sample in a study of blood T cell repertoires in COVID-19. Libraries were prepared by immunoSEQ multiplex PCR; TCRdb keeps only in-frame clonotypes and omits some of them. The sample lists around 250,000 clones, around four fifths seen once, with under 5.5% in the top ten. Sequencing was performed on peripheral blood. These receptor sequences come from a man in his sixties who had recovered from COVID-19. The CDR3 runs from the conserved cysteine through the conserved F or W. A D gene is named only where the DNA matches it firmly. Expanded clones are given a class, and other clones once, few, many or no size at all.

j_gene: TRBJ2-2
v_gene: TRBV29-1
abundance: NA
d_gene: NA
CDR3nt: TGCAGCGTTGAGGGCAGAAGCAGGACCGGGGAGCTGTTTTTT
CDR3aa: CSVEGRSRTGELFF

j_gene: TRBJ2-6
v_gene: TRBV5-1
abundance: NA
d_gene: TRBD1
CDR3nt: TGCGCCAGCAGGGCCGGACAGGGGGTCGGGGCCAACGTCCTGACTTTC
CDR3aa: CASRAGQGVGANVLTF

j_gene: TRBJ2-3
v_gene: TRBV18
abundance: NA
d_gene: TRBD2
CDR3nt: TGTGCCAGCTCACCATCAGGGTTAGCGGGAGGTGCGGATACGCAGTATTTT
CDR3aa: CASSPSGLAGGADTQYF

j_gene: TRBJ2-5
v_gene: TRBV11-2
abundance: NA
d_gene: TRBD2
CDR3nt: TGTGCCAGCAGCTTAGTGGCGGGAGACCTGACCCAGTACTTC
CDR3aa: CASSLVAGDLTQYF

j_gene: TRBJ1-1
v_gene: TRBV27
abundance: NA
d_gene: TRBD1
CDR3nt: TGTGCCAGCAGTTTAGACAGGGGGAACACTGAAGCTTTCTTT
CDR3aa: CASSLDRGNTEAFF

j_gene: TRBJ1-1
v_gene: TRBV5-6
abundance: NA
d_gene: TRBD1
CDR3nt: TGTGCCAGCAGCCCTAAGACAGGGAGGATCTTGGACACTGAAGCTTTCTTT
CDR3aa: CASSPKTGRILDTEAFF

j_gene: TRBJ1-2
v_gene: TRBV13
abundance: NA
d_gene: NA
CDR3nt: TGTGCCAGCAGCTTAGGCGTCTATGGCTACACCTTC
CDR3aa: CASSLGVYGYTF

j_gene: TRBJ1-2
v_gene: TRBV3-1/TRBV3-2
abundance: NA
d_gene: NA
CDR3nt: TGTGCCAGCAGCCTTGGGGCCTTACCCCTGGGAGGCTACACCTTC
CDR3aa: CASSLGALPLGGYTF

j_gene: TRBJ1-1
v_gene: TRBV6-5
abundance: few
d_gene: NA
CDR3nt: TGTGCCAGCAGTTTCTCCGGGAACACTGAAGCTTTCTTT
CDR3aa: CASSFSGNTEAFF

j_gene: TRBJ1-4
v_gene: TRBV6-5
abundance: NA
d_gene: NA
CDR3nt: TGTGCCAGCGGGCGCGAGCAGGGAACTAATGAAAAACTGTTTTTT
CDR3aa: CASGREQGTNEKLFF

j_gene: TRBJ2-1
v_gene: TRBV7-6
abundance: NA
d_gene: TRBD2
CDR3nt: TGTGCCAGCAGCTTATTGGTGGGAGGGAGGTCCTACAATGAGCAGTTCTTC
CDR3aa: CASSLLVGGRSYNEQFF

j_gene: TRBJ1-3
v_gene: TRBV19
abundance: NA
d_gene: NA
CDR3nt: TGTGCCAGTGGCCTCCTCAGTGGTGGCGGCAATGGAAACACCATATATTTT
CDR3aa: CASGLLSGGGNGNTIYF

j_gene: TRBJ2-2
v_gene: TRBV18
abundance: NA
d_gene: NA
CDR3nt: TGTGCCAGCTCACCACCGGGCGGGGCCACCGGGGAGCTGTTTTTT
CDR3aa: CASSPPGGATGELFF

j_gene: TRBJ1-5
v_gene: TRBV4-1
abundance: NA
d_gene: NA
CDR3nt: TGCGCCAGCAGCCAAGAAACAGCGGGGAATCGCCAGCCCCAGCATTTT
CDR3aa: CASSQETAGNRQPQHF

j_gene: TRBJ2-3
v_gene: TRBV7-2
abundance: NA
d_gene: NA
CDR3nt: TGTGCCAGCAGCTTCGTGAGCACAGATACGCAGTATTTT
CDR3aa: CASSFVSTDTQYF

j_gene: TRBJ2-4
v_gene: TRBV3-1/TRBV3-2
abundance: NA
d_gene: TRBD2
CDR3nt: TGTGCCAGCAGCCAAGGGACCTTCGGGGGGAACATTCAGTACTTC
CDR3aa: CASSQGTFGGNIQYF

j_gene: TRBJ2-5
v_gene: TRBV9
abundance: NA
d_gene: NA
CDR3nt: TGTGCCAGCAGCGTCGGGGGGCAAAGGGGGACCCAGTACTTC
CDR3aa: CASSVGGQRGTQYF

j_gene: TRBJ2-2
v_gene: TRBV18
abundance: NA
d_gene: TRBD1
CDR3nt: TGTGCCAGCTCACAACAGTCCGGGACAGGGAGGACCGGGGAGCTGTTTTTT
CDR3aa: CASSQQSGTGRTGELFF

j_gene: TRBJ1-2
v_gene: TRBV5-1
abundance: NA
d_gene: NA
CDR3nt: TGCGCCAGCAGCTTGGAAAAACAGGGTTATGGCTACACCTTC
CDR3aa: CASSLEKQGYGYTF

j_gene: TRBJ2-1
v_gene: TRBV12-3/TRBV12-4
abundance: NA
d_gene: TRBD1
CDR3nt: TGTGCCAGCAGTCCCCCAGGGGGCAATGAGCAGTTCTTC
CDR3aa: CASSPPGGNEQFF

j_gene: TRBJ1-5
v_gene: TRBV28
abundance: NA
d_gene: TRBD1
CDR3nt: TGTGCCAGCAGCCCCCCCCTCGGGACAGGGGATCAGCCCCAGCATTTT
CDR3aa: CASSPPLGTGDQPQHF

j_gene: TRBJ2-1
v_gene: TRBV28
abundance: NA
d_gene: TRBD2
CDR3nt: TGTGCCAGCAGTTTGCCGGAGCGGGGGCAGTTCTTC
CDR3aa: CASSLPERGQFF

j_gene: TRBJ2-7
v_gene: TRBV2
abundance: NA
d_gene: TRBD1
CDR3nt: TGTGCCAGCAGTGAGCGGGTGGTTGGGACAGCCTACGAGCAGTACTTC
CDR3aa: CASSERVVGTAYEQYF

j_gene: TRBJ1-1
v_gene: TRBV11-2
abundance: NA
d_gene: TRBD1
CDR3nt: TGTGCCAGCAGCCCGAACACAGGGGCGAACACTGAAGCTTTCTTT
CDR3aa: CASSPNTGANTEAFF

j_gene: TRBJ1-2
v_gene: TRBV19
abundance: NA
d_gene: NA
CDR3nt: TGTGCCAGTAGTAGACGTACAGGGAGCTATGGCTACACCTTC
CDR3aa: CASSRRTGSYGYTF

j_gene: TRBJ1-5
v_gene: TRBV6-1
abundance: once
d_gene: TRBD1
CDR3nt: TGTGCCAGCAGTGAAGTCGGGACAGGGCGGTATAGCAATCAGCCCCAGCATTTT
CDR3aa: CASSEVGTGRYSNQPQHF

j_gene: TRBJ2-3
v_gene: TRBV24-1
abundance: NA
d_gene: TRBD2
CDR3nt: TGTGCCACCAGTGATCGACTAGCGGGGGAAGATACGCAGTATTTT
CDR3aa: CATSDRLAGEDTQYF

j_gene: TRBJ2-7
v_gene: TRBV7-9
abundance: NA
d_gene: TRBD1
CDR3nt: TGTGCCAGCAGTCGACAGGGCCCCTACGAGCAGTACTTC
CDR3aa: CASSRQGPYEQYF

j_gene: TRBJ2-7
v_gene: TRBV27
abundance: NA
d_gene: TRBD2
CDR3nt: TGTGCCAGCAGTTTCCGCGGGAGGACGTCGGTCGAGCAGTACTTC
CDR3aa: CASSFRGRTSVEQYF

j_gene: TRBJ1-5
v_gene: TRBV19
abundance: NA
d_gene: NA
CDR3nt: TGTGCCAGTAGTATGGTATACGGGGGCAATCAGCCCCAGCATTTT
CDR3aa: CASSMVYGGNQPQHF

j_gene: TRBJ1-2
v_gene: TRBV7-9
abundance: NA
d_gene: TRBD1
CDR3nt: TGTGCCAGCAGCCGCTGGGACAGGGGATTCCCTTATGGCTACACCTTC
CDR3aa: CASSRWDRGFPYGYTF

j_gene: TRBJ2-5
v_gene: TRBV7-2
abundance: once
d_gene: NA
CDR3nt: TGTGCCAGCAGCTTGGGCCCGGAGGTCGGGCAGTACTTC
CDR3aa: CASSLGPEVGQYF

j_gene: TRBJ2-2
v_gene: TRBV19
abundance: NA
d_gene: NA
CDR3nt: TGTGCCAGTAGTATTAGGGGCGTGAACACCGGGGAGCTGTTTTTT
CDR3aa: CASSIRGVNTGELFF

j_gene: TRBJ1-5
v_gene: TRBV7-6
abundance: NA
d_gene: NA
CDR3nt: TGTGCCAGCAGCTTGACACTCGATAGCAATCAGCCCCAGCATTTT
CDR3aa: CASSLTLDSNQPQHF

j_gene: TRBJ2-3
v_gene: TRBV28
abundance: NA
d_gene: TRBD1
CDR3nt: TGTGCCAGCAGTAAAAGGACAGGGGGGGATACGCAGTATTTT
CDR3aa: CASSKRTGGDTQYF

j_gene: TRBJ2-7
v_gene: TRBV5-6
abundance: NA
d_gene: TRBD1
CDR3nt: TGTGCCAGCAGCGAACCGGGACAGGGCTACGAGCAGTACTTC
CDR3aa: CASSEPGQGYEQYF

j_gene: TRBJ2-1
v_gene: TRBV27
abundance: few
d_gene: TRBD2
CDR3nt: TGTGCCAGCAGTTTATTTAGCGGGGGGCGGCGTATCTATGAGCAGTTCTTC
CDR3aa: CASSLFSGGRRIYEQFF

j_gene: TRBJ2-1
v_gene: TRBV20-1
abundance: once
d_gene: NA
CDR3nt: TGCAGTGCTAGAGGCCCCCCACGGGAGTTCTTC
CDR3aa: CSARGPPREFF

j_gene: TRBJ1-4
v_gene: TRBV28
abundance: NA
d_gene: NA
CDR3nt: TGTGCCAGCAGTTACCGCGGGGCGACGGAAAAACTGTTTTTT
CDR3aa: CASSYRGATEKLFF

j_gene: TRBJ2-5
v_gene: TRBV19
abundance: NA
d_gene: TRBD2
CDR3nt: TGTGCCAGTCGCACCCGGGGGGGCCCAGAGACCCAGTACTTC
CDR3aa: CASRTRGGPETQYF

j_gene: TRBJ2-3
v_gene: TRBV7-8
abundance: NA
d_gene: TRBD2
CDR3nt: TGTGCCAGCAGCTTGACTAGCGGAGGGGCAGATACGCAGTATTTT
CDR3aa: CASSLTSGGADTQYF

j_gene: TRBJ1-4
v_gene: TRBV18
abundance: NA
d_gene: TRBD1
CDR3nt: TGTGCCAGCTCACTTCACAGGGGGAATGAAAAACTGTTTTTT
CDR3aa: CASSLHRGNEKLFF

j_gene: TRBJ2-3
v_gene: TRBV5-1
abundance: NA
d_gene: TRBD2
CDR3nt: TGCGCCAGCAGCTTGAGCGGGGCGGCAGATACGCAGTATTTT
CDR3aa: CASSLSGAADTQYF

j_gene: TRBJ2-1
v_gene: TRBV5-1
abundance: NA
d_gene: TRBD2
CDR3nt: TGCGCCAGCAGCTCTCGTTTAGCGGGAGGTCTAGGACAGCAGTTCTTC
CDR3aa: CASSSRLAGGLGQQFF

j_gene: TRBJ2-2
v_gene: TRBV6-5
abundance: once
d_gene: NA
CDR3nt: TGTGCCAGCACCCAAACGACTAGCACCGGGGAGCTGTTTTTT
CDR3aa: CASTQTTSTGELFF